This T cell receptor (beta chain) was identified in a study of CDR3 diversity in severe acne. A single record per CDR3 protein comes from TCRdb applying MiXCR to the PCR reads. The sample contains approximately 84,000 distinct CDR3 sequences, under 60% of which appear only once. The V gene end was trimmed by 5 bases and the J gene end by 4 bases; junction bases not matched to a gene: 10. The CDR3 is 16 residues long. Per the germline V gene, CDR1 is SGHAT and CDR2 is FQDESV (reference sequence). The chain couples TRBV11-1 to TRBJ2-3; 9 bases line up with TRBD1. Sequencing was done on a sample of blood. The receptor was derived from a male donor in good health, without acne. The CDR3 loop reads CASSVTGTGSADTQYF. CDR3 in DNA: TGTGCCAGCAGCGTAACCGGGACAGGGAGCGCAGATACGCAGTATTTT.